A selection of T cell receptor beta chains follows, all from one sample in a study of cytomegalovirus exposure and HLA in healthy donors. Method: immunoSEQ multiplex PCR; TCRdb's copy keeps in-frame clones and lacks some. The sample gives about 170,000 clones, 86% of which show up once; 2% to 3% is in the top ten. The sample taken for sequencing was PBMCs. These receptors originate from a man between 18 and 29 years old in good health and CMV-seropositive. CDR3s include the opening cysteine and the closing phenylalanine or tryptophan. Each record gives: D gene, V gene, clone size, J gene, CDR3 protein, CDR3 DNA. The D gene is left open where the match is weak. Expanded clones are given a class, and other clones once, few, many or no size at all.

NA	TRBV6-6	NA	TRBJ2-7	CASSYSPTSPDYEQYF	TGTGCCAGCAGTTACTCCCCGACTAGTCCGGATTACGAGCAGTACTTC
NA	TRBV20-1	NA	TRBJ2-1	CSARGRFF	TGCAGTGCTAGGGGCCGGTTCTTC
NA	TRBV5-6	NA	TRBJ2-7	CASSRIGTPSYEQYF	TGTGCCAGCAGCCGAATCGGGACACCCTCCTACGAGCAGTACTTC
TRBD2	TRBV11-2	NA	TRBJ2-3	CASSWGTSGRTDTQYF	TGTGCCAGCAGCTGGGGGACTAGCGGGAGGACAGATACGCAGTATTTT
NA	TRBV11-2	NA	TRBJ1-2	CASSLNTAEGYTF	TGTGCCAGCAGCTTAAATACCGCGGAAGGCTACACCTTC
NA	TRBV21-1	NA	TRBJ2-7	CASSSGQGGCEQYF	TGTGCCAGCAGCAGCGGACAGGGGGGATGCGAGCAGTACTTC
TRBD2	TRBV6-5	NA	TRBJ2-1	CASSYSGGGIYNEQFF	TGTGCCAGCAGTTACTCCGGGGGGGGGATCTACAATGAGCAGTTCTTC
NA	TRBV9	NA	TRBJ2-2	CASSVGPNTGELFF	TGTGCCAGCAGCGTGGGGCCAAACACCGGGGAGCTGTTTTTT
TRBD2	TRBV4-3	NA	TRBJ2-2	CASSQDMALAGGPGTGELFF	TGCGCCAGCAGCCAAGATATGGCACTAGCGGGAGGGCCAGGCACCGGGGAGCTGTTTTTT
NA	TRBV19	few	TRBJ2-7	CASSIRGTYEQYF	TGTGCCAGTAGTATCCGGGGGACCTACGAGCAGTACTTC
TRBD1	TRBV11-2	NA	TRBJ2-7	CASSPGTGFPYEQYF	TGTGCCAGCAGCCCCGGGACAGGATTCCCCTACGAGCAGTACTTC
NA	TRBV7-3	NA	TRBJ1-1	CASSPQGDTEAFF	TGTGCCAGCAGCCCGCAGGGTGACACTGAAGCTTTCTTT
NA	TRBV15	NA	TRBJ2-2	CATSRERAGPTGELFF	TGTGCCACCAGCAGAGAAAGGGCAGGGCCGACCGGGGAGCTGTTTTTT
NA	TRBV18	once	TRBJ2-7	CASSDDSSYEQYF	TGTGCCAGCTCAGACGACAGTAGCTACGAGCAGTACTTC
TRBD2	TRBV15	NA	TRBJ2-1	CATSTALAGGRYNEQFF	TGTGCCACCAGCACGGCGCTAGCGGGGGGTCGCTACAATGAGCAGTTCTTC
TRBD2	TRBV15	NA	TRBJ2-7	CATRRGSSSTYEQYF	TGTGCCACCAGGCGGGGGTCGTCATCTACCTACGAGCAGTACTTC
NA	TRBV28	once	TRBJ1-2	CASSLGTGMIGGYTF	TGTGCCAGCAGTTTAGGAACAGGGATGATTGGGGGCTACACCTTC
NA	TRBV5-1	NA	TRBJ2-7	CASSPSSEAYEQYF	TGCGCCAGCAGCCCGTCTAGCGAGGCCTACGAGCAGTACTTC
TRBD1	TRBV6-5	NA	TRBJ1-1	CATLTGTNTEAFF	TGTGCCACCCTGACAGGGACGAACACTGAAGCTTTCTTT
NA	TRBV9	NA	TRBJ1-1	CASSVGAGSNTEAFF	TGTGCCAGCAGCGTAGGGGCAGGTTCAAACACTGAAGCTTTCTTT
NA	TRBV27	NA	TRBJ1-5	CASSLARGWQPQHF	TGTGCCAGCAGTTTAGCCCGGGGGTGGCAGCCCCAGCATTTT
NA	TRBV9	NA	TRBJ2-7	CASSVEASDEQYF	TGTGCCAGCAGCGTAGAGGCTAGCGACGAGCAGTACTTC
NA	TRBV27	few	TRBJ1-2	CASSLSPNYGYTF	TGTGCCAGCAGTTTAAGCCCTAACTATGGCTACACCTTC
TRBD2	TRBV27	NA	TRBJ2-3	CASSLSGTSGRMNTQYF	TGTGCCAGCAGTTTATCCGGGACTAGCGGGAGGATGAATACGCAGTATTTT
NA	TRBV6-4	NA	TRBJ1-1	CASITQDRAFF	TGTGCCAGCATTACGCAGGACAGAGCTTTCTTT
TRBD2	TRBV7-9	NA	TRBJ2-1	CASSPSGALAGKNNEQFF	TGTGCCAGCAGCCCAAGCGGGGCACTAGCGGGTAAGAACAATGAGCAGTTCTTC
NA	TRBV15	NA	TRBJ2-7	CATSRTGLPYEQYF	TGTGCCACCAGCAGGACTGGGTTGCCCTACGAGCAGTACTTC
TRBD1	TRBV18	NA	TRBJ1-1	CASSPVTGASEAFF	TGTGCCAGCTCACCTGTGACAGGGGCTTCTGAAGCTTTCTTT
NA	TRBV7-9	NA	TRBJ2-1	CASSLARRRGWQNYNEQFF	TGTGCCAGCAGCTTAGCGCGGCGGCGGGGATGGCAGAACTACAATGAGCAGTTCTTC
NA	TRBV7-8	NA	TRBJ1-4	CASSLAPVWEKLFF	TGTGCCAGCAGCTTAGCGCCGGTTTGGGAAAAACTGTTTTTT
NA	TRBV28	NA	TRBJ2-7	CASCQGWTRGGPYEQYF	TGTGCCAGCTGCCAGGGGTGGACTAGAGGGGGGCCTTACGAGCAGTACTTC
TRBD2	TRBV28	NA	TRBJ2-7	CASSDPRDYPPPYEQYF	TGTGCCAGCAGCGACCCCCGGGACTACCCACCTCCCTACGAGCAGTACTTC